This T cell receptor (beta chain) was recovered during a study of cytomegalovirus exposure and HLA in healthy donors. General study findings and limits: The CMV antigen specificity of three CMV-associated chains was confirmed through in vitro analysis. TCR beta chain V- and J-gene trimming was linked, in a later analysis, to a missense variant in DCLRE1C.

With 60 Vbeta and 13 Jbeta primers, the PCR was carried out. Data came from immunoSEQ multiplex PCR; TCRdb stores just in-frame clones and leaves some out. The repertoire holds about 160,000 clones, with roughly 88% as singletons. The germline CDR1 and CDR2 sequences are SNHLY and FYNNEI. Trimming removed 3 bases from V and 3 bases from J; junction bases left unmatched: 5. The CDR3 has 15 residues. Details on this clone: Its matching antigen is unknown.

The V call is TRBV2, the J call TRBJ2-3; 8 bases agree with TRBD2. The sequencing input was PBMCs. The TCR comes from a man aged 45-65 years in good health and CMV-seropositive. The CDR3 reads CASSDISGVTDTQYF. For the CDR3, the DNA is TGTGCCAGCAGTGATATTAGCGGGGTGACAGATACGCAGTATTTT.